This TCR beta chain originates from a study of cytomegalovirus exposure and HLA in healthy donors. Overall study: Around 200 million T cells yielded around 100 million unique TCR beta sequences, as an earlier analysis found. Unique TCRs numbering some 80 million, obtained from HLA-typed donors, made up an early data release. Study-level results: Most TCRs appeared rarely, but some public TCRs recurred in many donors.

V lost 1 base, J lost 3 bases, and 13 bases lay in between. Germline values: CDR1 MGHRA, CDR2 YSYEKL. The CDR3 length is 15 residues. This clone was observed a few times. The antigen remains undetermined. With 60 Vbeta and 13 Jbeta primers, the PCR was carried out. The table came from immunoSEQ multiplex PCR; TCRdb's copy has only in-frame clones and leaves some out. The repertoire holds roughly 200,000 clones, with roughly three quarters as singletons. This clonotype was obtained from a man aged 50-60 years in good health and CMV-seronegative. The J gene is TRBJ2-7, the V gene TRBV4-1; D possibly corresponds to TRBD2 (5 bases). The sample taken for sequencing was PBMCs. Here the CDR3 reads CASSQGREGIYEQYF. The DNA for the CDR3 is TGCGCCAGCAGCCAAGGGCGAGAGGGCATCTACGAGCAGTACTTC.